This entry features one TCR beta chain sequence. Its antigen remains unknown. The sample originates from a study of Ad26.COV2.S vaccination and SARS-CoV-2 variants. Across the whole study: Once, or twice with 56 days between doses, Ad26.COV2.S was given intramuscularly.

TCRdb keeps only in-frame clones here, not all; method: immunoSEQ multiplex PCR. The repertoire includes over 450,000 clones, nearly 90% of them detected once, and 1.7% sits in the top ten. Germline lookup yields CDR1 KGHSH and CDR2 LQKENI. The CDR3 totals 15 residues. With V trimmed by 7 bases and J by 5 bases, 10 bases remained unmatched. Treatment specified: roughly 20 received Ad26.COV2.S at low or high dose, single or two shots; roughly 5 received placebo; per-sample allocation not given. Sample collection was performed on day 63 after the first vaccine or placebo injection. Within Boston, the person who donated was an adult of 18-55 years. Study conclusions and caveats: Once vaccination had occurred, spike-specific CD8+ and CD4+ T cell responses reportedly showed substantial breadth.

Sequences were derived from peripheral blood, sampled in a trial of Ad26.COV2.S vaccine versus placebo. The chain is built from TRBV18 and TRBJ2-1, with 8 bases lining up with TRBD2. The receptor comes from a person between 18 and 60 years old who received the Ad26.COV2.S COVID-19 vaccine or a placebo. CDR3 amino acids: CASLWGQAGDNEQFF. CDR3 DNA: TGTGCCAGCTTATGGGGCCAAGCGGGAGACAATGAGCAGTTCTTC.